This paragraph reports one T cell receptor beta chain. This sample is part of a study of T cell responses to AZD1222 COVID-19 vaccine. The repertoire was sequenced with immunoSEQ multiplex PCR; TCRdb's copy has only in-frame clones and lacks some. This repertoire shows around 83,000 clones, 92% found once; its top ten account for 5.2%. Trimming took off 1 base at V and 0 bases at J, with 13 bases between the two ends. Germline V lookup: CDR1 SGHVS, CDR2 FQNEAQ. This CDR3 comprises 16 residues. The source is an adult in good health. The genes are TRBV7-8 and TRBJ2-7, with D possibly being TRBD1 or TRBD2 (5 bases each). Sequences were derived from peripheral blood, sampled on day 0 of AZD1222 vaccination. CDR3: CASSLESGSVSYEQYF. The CDR3, as DNA: TGTGCCAGCAGCTTAGAATCAGGGAGTGTCTCCTACGAGCAGTACTTC.